The clone carrying this T cell receptor beta chain was seen a few times. The sample originates from a study of OX40 agonist ivuxolimab in advanced cancers. Some clones are missing from TCRdb's copy, which holds only in-frame ones; the method was immunoSEQ multiplex PCR. The sample carries 40,000 or so clones, approximately 84% recorded once. Blood sampling took place at baseline, cycle 4 day 1, and cycle 7 day 1. The CDR3 consists of 14 residues. The V gene lost 7 bases and the J gene lost 6 bases, with 18 bases spanning the gap. CDR1 is MDHEN, CDR2 SYDVKM, per germline. Sequenced material: CD4+ or CD8+ T cells sorted from blood, taken in a trial of the OX40 agonist ivuxolimab. The clonotype originates from an adult with an advanced solid tumor such as melanoma, head and neck, liver or kidney cancer. The V gene is TRBV28, the J gene TRBJ1-1; D is uncertain. In DNA form, the CDR3 reads TGTGCCAGCAATGGGCGCGGGATTCGGTCTGAAGCTTTCTTT. Its translation: CASNGRGIRSEAFF.